This TCR beta chain was identified in a study of T cell responses to AZD1222 COVID-19 vaccine (dated by TCRdb to about 2021). Background on the whole study: A total of 233 trial participants underwent TCR sequencing, of whom 207 received two doses of AZD1222 and about 26 received two doses of the MenACWY control vaccine. Trial participants were enrolled by age into subgroups of 18-55, 56-69 and 70-plus years, and around 140, 26 and 57 TCR-sequenced participants, respectively, were included in these subgroups.

The research as a whole found: Conclusions about previously exposed vaccinees are limited because only a handful of AZD1222 recipients were SARS-CoV-2 seropositive at baseline. Spike-specific TCR breadth and depth rose significantly after two AZD1222 doses compared with day 0 and with MenACWY recipients. No day 14 peak-response samples were available, so repertoires were characterized only after the peak T cell response. Reportedly, almost half of the unique spike-specific TCRs recognized epitopes lying outside the regions that are mutated in the B.1.351 and B.1.1.7 variants. Participants were mostly white British and included more females than males, and it was suggested by the authors that clonal diversity may have been underestimated. The 56-69-year group was small, and its depth increase did not reach significance, likely because of low power. The vaccine-associated CD4 TCRs covered the entire spike protein, and the dominant responses fell in regions 160-218 and 743-854.

The CDR3 regions of human TCRbeta chains were analyzed by immunosequencing. The authors' pipeline ran thus. TCRs in the repertoires were compared against a reference library of SARS-CoV-2-specific TCRs that had been generated with the MIRA antigen-specificity platform. Breadth was defined as the fraction of unique TCRs that were SARS-CoV-2-associated. Depth was defined as the fraction of total T cells that were SARS-CoV-2-associated. Using the MIRA data, every spike-specific TCR was mapped to the spike region that the TCR reacted to and assigned to either a CD4 or a CD8 class. Log10-transformed breadth and depth values were compared by one-way ANOVA with Sidak's multiple comparisons tests. TCRdb provides this immuneACCESS table in a form limited to in-frame rearrangements. Some clones are lacking; in checked studies, under half of them reflect an unresolved V gene, and why the rest are absent is not known. The V and J calls and the clone size are those of that table, but D and trimming were determined from the DNA. This sample lists about 89,000 clones; 75% to 95% were detected once. Approximately 10% of the sample is in the top ten clones.

From cysteine to phenylalanine, the CDR3 is 13 amino acids long. Of the read, only the CDR3 DNA is kept; its 39 bases are in frame from base 1. V is cut by 6 bases and J by 4 bases, and the space between the germline ends is 9 bases. CDR1 and CDR2 are drawn from the germline V gene: SNHLY, FYNNEI. In this sample, this clone turned up once. Its antigen remains undetermined. Base-call qualities are not available, and no considerably larger clone is one nucleotide away. The time point label here, explained by the study, means: about 28 days (+/-7) after the second vaccine dose. AZD1222 recipients with second doses at about 4 weeks or about 12 weeks were pooled, because spike-specific TCR depth and breadth did not differ between schedules. Samples from vaccinated people were obtained from the UK trials COV001 and COV002, which included a single-blind randomized controlled phase 2/3 trial of AZD1222 (ChAdOx1 nCoV-19) in healthy adults. For TCRbeta chain sequencing, PBMC samples from trial participants were taken at day 0 and at day 28 after the second dose.

The chain was built from TRBV2 and TRBJ2-2, and possibly TRBD1, on 5 matching bases. The source was peripheral blood, collected 28 days after the second AZD1222 dose. The source is an adult who received the AZD1222 COVID-19 vaccine. The CDR3 reads as follows: CASRKGSTGELFF. The DNA reads TGTGCCAGCAGAAAGGGGTCCACCGGGGAGCTGTTTTTT.